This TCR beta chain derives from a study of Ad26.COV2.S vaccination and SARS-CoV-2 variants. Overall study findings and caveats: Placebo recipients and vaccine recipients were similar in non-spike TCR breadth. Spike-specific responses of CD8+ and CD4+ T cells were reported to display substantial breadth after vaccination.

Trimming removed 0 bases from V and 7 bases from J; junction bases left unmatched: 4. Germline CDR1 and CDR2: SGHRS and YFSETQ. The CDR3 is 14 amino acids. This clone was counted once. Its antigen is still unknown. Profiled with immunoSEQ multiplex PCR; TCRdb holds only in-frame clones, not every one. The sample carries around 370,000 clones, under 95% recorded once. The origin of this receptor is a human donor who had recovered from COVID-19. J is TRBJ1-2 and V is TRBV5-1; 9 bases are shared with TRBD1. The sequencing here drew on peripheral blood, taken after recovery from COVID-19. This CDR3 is CASSLEWTGVGYTF. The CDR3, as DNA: TGCGCCAGCAGCTTGGAGTGGACAGGGGTTGGCTACACCTTC.